These 26 T cell receptor beta chains were all obtained from the same sample, sequenced in a study of post-analysis software for immune sequencing data. These receptors' antigens are unknown. Study findings and constraints: Five or six TRBV segments, TRBV5-6, TRBV5-1 and TRBV20-1 among them, were found more frequent in patients than controls.

Prepared libraries of TCR beta cDNA carried unique molecular identifiers. MiXCR was run by TCRdb on the PCR reads, yielding one entry per CDR3 protein. The repertoire holds around 260,000 distinct CDR3 sequences, just over 35% seen once, with approximately 4.6% in the top ten. Sequencing input: blood. These receptors all stem from a girl between 5 and 17 years old with multiple sclerosis.

V usage is TRBV20-1 and J usage is TRBJ2-3; TRBD2 matches at 14 bases. In germline, CDR1 is DFQATT, CDR2 SNEGSKA (reference sequence). The CDR3 spans 13 residues. The CDR3 bases are TGCAGCGGGACTAGCGGGGGTAGAGATACGCAGTATTTT. Encoded protein: CSGTSGGRDTQYF.

In its sample, this clonotype was seen many times. The V call is TRBV7-9, the J call TRBJ2-1; D gene ambiguous. The CDR3 totals 13 residues. Germline CDR1 SEHNR, CDR2 FQNEAQ (reference sequence). Trimming stripped 10 bases from V and 6 bases from J, with 16 bases between. CDR3 DNA: TGTGCCATCTGGGGTCCTTGGGGCAATGAGCAGTTCTTC. Protein: CAIWGPWGNEQFF.

There are many counts of this clonotype. This chain connects TRBV12-3 or TRBV12-4 to TRBJ1-6; D is ambiguous. Trimming shortened V by 1 base and J by 0 bases, and 4 bases separated the two germline ends. The CDR3 is made up of 15 amino acids. CDR3 loop: CASSLGGSYNSPLHF. The CDR3 DNA reads TGTGCCAGCAGTTTAGGGGGCTCCTATAATTCACCCCTCCACTTT.

Concerning this clonotype: This may arise from a read error, as a much more abundant clone is one base away. The J gene is TRBJ2-7, the V gene TRBV25-1; TRBD2 agrees at 10 bases. Germline CDR1 MGHDK, CDR2 SYGVNS. The CDR3 has 17 amino acids. Trimming at V came to 8 bases and at J to 7 bases, leaving 20 bases not matched to a gene. The CDR3 DNA reads TGTGCCAGCTCCCTACGGACTAGCGGAGATACCTACAATGAGCAGTACTTC. Its translation is CASSLRTSGDTYNEQYF.

This clonotype has only a few counts. At one of its ends the junction is not consistent with the germline gene, which may arise from a read error. The chain recombines TRBV7-9 with TRBJ2-1; D is unresolved. CDR1 and CDR2 from the germline V gene are SEHNR and FQNEAQ (reference sequence). The CDR3 totals 8 residues. CDR3 sequence reads: CASSSLLF. The CDR3 DNA reads TGTGCCAGCAGCTCATTGCTCTTC.

This clonotype came up many times. The rearrangement joins TRBV5-6 to TRBJ2-5; 8 nucleotides align to TRBD1. Germline V gene data show CDR1 as SGHDT and CDR2 as YYEEEE. The CDR3 is made up of 15 amino acids. Trimming at V came to 0 bases and at J to 1 base, leaving 2 bases not matched to a gene. The CDR3 DNA reads TGTGCCAGCAGCTTGGGCGGGACAGGCCAAGAGACCCAGTACTTC. It yields the protein CASSLGGTGQETQYF.

A remark on this clonotype: A read error is possible here, since a much larger clone lies one base away. The rearrangement joins TRBV4-1 to TRBJ2-1; 7 nucleotides match TRBD2. Germline CDR1 is MGHRA and CDR2 is YSYEKL. This CDR3 has 14 residues. V was pared by 10 bases and J by 6 bases, with 12 bases of the junction left unmatched. This chain's CDR3 is CATRAGGNCNEQFF. Written as DNA, the CDR3 is TGCGCCACCAGGGCCGGGGGGAACTGCAATGAGCAGTTCTTC.

J is TRBJ1-1 and V is TRBV12-3 or TRBV12-4, with 7 bases fitting TRBD1. The CDR3 is made up of 17 amino acids. With 6 bases clipped from V and 5 bases from J, the junction kept 18 bases outside the gene matches. CDR3 bases: TGTGCCAGCAGCCGAGCGGGGGAGGGGGCTGCAAAAACTGAAGCTTTCTTT. Protein product: CASSRAGEGAAKTEAFF.

The sample holds a few counts of this clonotype. This chain uses TRBV3-1 with TRBJ1-2; the D is unclear. The CDR3 runs to 12 residues. With 0 bases removed from V and 8 bases from J, the gap between germline ends came to 7 bases. Germline loops: CDR1 LGHDT, CDR2 YNNKEL (reference sequence). CDR3 DNA: TGTGCCAGCAGCCAAGAATTCGGGGGCTACACCTTC. It translates to CASSQEFGGYTF.

The chain combines TRBV3-1 with TRBJ1-4; D uncertain. CDR1 is LGHDT, CDR2 YNNKEL, per germline (reference sequence). V was pared by 7 bases and J by 8 bases, with 14 bases between. The CDR3 contains 13 residues. The CDR3 nucleotides are TGTGCCAGCAACCACTTCGACGGAGAAAAACTGTTTTTT. It is translated as CASNHFDGEKLFF.

This clonotype was recorded many times. The V call is TRBV9, the J call TRBJ1-1; 9 nucleotides line up with TRBD1. Germline V lookup: CDR1 SGDLS, CDR2 YYNGEE. This CDR3 spans 15 amino acids. Trimming at V came to 0 bases and at J to 4 bases, leaving 4 bases not matched to a gene. The DNA of the CDR3 is TGTGCCAGCAGCGTAGGGGACAGGGAAGGCACTGAAGCTTTCTTT. This sequence encodes CASSVGDREGTEAFF.

This clonotype has a count of ten or more. The chain couples TRBV6-1 to TRBJ2-3, with 8 positions matching TRBD2. Germline-derived CDR1 and CDR2 are MNHNS and SASEGT. J gave up 0 bases and V 2 bases, and 10 bases lay outside the gene matches. This CDR3 comprises 18 residues. This chain's CDR3 is CASSESGSLADSTDTQYF. CDR3 sequence (DNA): TGTGCCAGCAGTGAAAGCGGGAGTCTAGCGGATAGCACAGATACGCAGTATTTT.

This clonotype was seen ten or more times. The gene calls are TRBV10-3 and TRBJ2-3; D may be TRBD2 (6 bases). Germline CDR1 ENHRY, CDR2 SYGVKD. The V end was cut by 0 bases, the J end by 1 base, with 8 bases between. CDR3 length equals 15 residues. The CDR3 loop is CAISESGGGTDTQYF. CDR3 coding DNA: TGTGCCATCAGTGAGTCAGGCGGGGGCACAGATACGCAGTATTTT.

Regarding this clonotype: At one of its ends the junction is not consistent with the germline gene, which may arise from a read error. The rearrangement uses TRBV7-2 and TRBJ2-3; no clear D. CDR3 size: 15 residues. CDR1 SGHTA and CDR2 FQGNSA come from the germline V gene. Written as DNA, the CDR3 is TGTGCCAGCAGCTTAGCGCTCGAAGCCGCAGATGCGCAGTATTTT. This gives the protein CASSLALEAADAQYF.

This clonotype turned up a few times. The chain recombines TRBV10-2 with TRBJ2-1; unclear D gene. The end of the DNA fits TRBJ2-7 better, so the J call may be wrong. This CDR3 contains 15 residues. Germline values: CDR1 WSHSY, CDR2 SAAADI. The CDR3 region has the DNA TGCGCCAGCAGTGGACCACCGGGCCTTTACAATGAGCAGTACTTC. This gives the protein CASSGPPGLYNEQYF.

This clonotype showed up just a few times. The genes are TRBV29-1 and TRBJ2-2; TRBD1 or TRBD2 may be the D gene (5 bases each). V gave up 4 bases and J gave up 4 bases, with 10 bases separating them. The CDR3 covers 13 residues. The germline gives CDR1 SQVTM, CDR2 ANQGSEA. The DNA of the CDR3 is TGCAGCGTTGCGGCAGGGAGCACCGGGGAGCTGTTTTTT. Translating gives CSVAAGSTGELFF.

This clonotype was recorded many times. This sequence joins TRBV11-3 and TRBJ2-1; 12 positions agree with TRBD2. The CDR3 is 15 residues long. Looked up from germline, CDR1 is SGHNT and CDR2 is YENEEA. The junction had 5 bases not matched to a gene; V was cut back by 5 bases and J by 6 bases. CDR3 amino acids: CASSPASGGANEQFF. The CDR3 DNA is TGTGCCAGCAGCCCGGCTAGCGGGGGGGCCAATGAGCAGTTCTTC.

The sample holds a few counts of this clonotype. A much larger clone is a single base away; this may be a read error. The chain has TRBV7-9 and TRBJ2-6, with unresolved D. The CDR3 extends over 12 amino acids. In germline, CDR1 is SEHNR, CDR2 FQNEAQ (reference sequence). Trimming removed 6 bases from V and 3 bases from J, with 3 bases in between. CDR3 in amino acids: CASSRGANVLTF. CDR3 DNA: TGTGCCAGCAGTCGTGGGGCCAACGTCCTGACTTTC.

The chain combines TRBV29-1 with TRBJ2-2; TRBD1 matches 7 bases. The ends lost 6 bases at V and 4 bases at J; junction bases unmatched: 11. Germline CDR1 and CDR2: SQVTM and ANQGSEA. The CDR3 has 15 residues. CDR3 nucleotide sequence: TGCAGCGTCCACCCCGTGACAGGGTTCACCGGGGAGCTGTTTTTT. This gives the protein CSVHPVTGFTGELFF.

In regard to this clonotype: This clone may be a read error of a much larger clone one base away. The chain links TRBV12-3 or TRBV12-4 to TRBJ2-3; 12 positions match TRBD2. The CDR3 is 17 residues long. V lost 5 bases to trimming and J lost 0 bases; unmatched junction nucleotides: 6. In DNA form, the CDR3 reads TGTGCCAGCAGTATTACTAGCGGGAGGCTAAGCACAGATACGCAGTATTTT. Encoded protein: CASSITSGRLSTDTQYF.

Turning to this clonotype: One base away lies a much larger clone, so this may be a sequencing read error. V and J are TRBV18 and TRBJ2-7; D is possibly TRBD1 (6 bases). The CDR3 spans 11 residues. Trimming removed 3 bases at V and 11 bases at J, with 11 bases between. Germline values: CDR1 KGHSH, CDR2 LQKENI. The CDR3 region is CASSPGTSEYF. CDR3 in DNA: TGTGCCAGCTCACCCGGGACAAGCGAGTACTTC.

As regards this clonotype: A much larger clone lies one base from this, so it may be a read error. The chain is built from TRBV5-1 and TRBJ2-1; 8 bases map to TRBD2. The assigned J gene may be wrong: the sequence end matches TRBJ2-7 better. This CDR3 is built from 13 residues. CDR1 SGHRS and CDR2 YFSETQ come from the germline V gene. Written as DNA, the CDR3 is TGCGCCAGCAATACGGGAGGGTACAATGAGCAGTACTTC. Translated, it gives CASNTGGYNEQYF.

This clonotype showed up many times. This sequence joins TRBV24-1 and TRBJ2-1; TRBD2 matches 9 bases. Germline V CDR1 and CDR2: KGHDR, SFDVKD. The V segment lost 7 bases and the J segment 5 bases; nucleotides outside the gene matches: 8. This CDR3 has 15 amino acids. The CDR3 nucleotides are TGTGCCACCAGGGAGAGAGCGGGAGGCAACAATGAGCAGTTCTTC. Its protein is CATRERAGGNNEQFF.

This clonotype was seen at least ten times. The genes are TRBV9 and TRBJ2-3; D remains unclear. The germline CDR1 and CDR2 sequences are SGDLS and YYNGEE. This CDR3 is 13 amino acids long. V lost 3 bases to trimming and J lost 4 bases, with 9 bases between them. CDR3 sequence reads: CASSGTWADTQYF. In DNA form, the CDR3 reads TGTGCCAGCAGCGGAACGTGGGCAGATACGCAGTATTTT.

There are a few counts of this clonotype. V gene TRBV28 combines with J gene TRBJ1-1; D not resolved. Germline values: CDR1 MDHEN, CDR2 SYDVKM. The CDR3 contains 14 residues. The V end was cut by 2 bases, the J end by 0 bases, with 7 bases between. The CDR3 loop is CASSLTSMNTEAFF. The CDR3 DNA reads TGTGCCAGCAGTTTAACTTCGATGAACACTGAAGCTTTCTTT.

This chain joins TRBV10-3 and TRBJ2-3; 8 nucleotides line up with TRBD1. CDR1 and CDR2 (germline): ENHRY, SYGVKD. The V and J ends lost 6 bases and 11 bases, in that order; junction bases with no gene match: 7. The length of the CDR3 is 12 residues. CDR3 DNA: TGTGCCATCAGCTCGACAGGGGTCGGGCAGTATTTT. Protein product: CAISSTGVGQYF.